This TCR beta chain originates from a study of T-cell memory formation after mild COVID-19. For this clonotype: Its antigen is not known.

Deletions cut 0 bases from V and 6 bases from J, with 12 bases between. The CDR3 consists of 15 residues. Germline-derived CDR1 and CDR2 are SGHRS and YFSETQ. Study findings and constraints: That cross-reactive memory joined was suggested by some responding clones appearing in pre-infection memory.

TCRdb re-called the 5' RACE reads through MiXCR, storing one row per CDR3 protein. The top ten clones hold approximately 3.4% of a sample with about 170,000 distinct CDR3 sequences, about an eighth of them seen once. This chain links TRBV5-1 with TRBJ2-2; possible D gene TRBD1, 5 bases. The sequencing sample was made of PBMCs or a T cell subset sorted from them (not recorded which). The receptor was isolated from a man aged 18 to 35 who had mild COVID-19 (a few samples of this study predate the infection). Cell type and time point are not known. The CDR3 sequence: CASSLVAGASGELFF. The DNA of the CDR3 is TGCGCCAGCAGCTTGGTTGCTGGGGCGTCCGGGGAGCTGTTTTTT.